This TCR beta chain was recovered during a study of T cell responses to AZD1222 COVID-19 vaccine (dated by TCRdb to the early 2020s). A note on the overall study: A total of 233 trial participants underwent TCR sequencing, of whom about 200 had received two doses of AZD1222 and approximately 26 had received two doses of the MenACWY control vaccine. Trial participants were enrolled by age into 18-55, 56-69 and 70-plus year subgroups, with around 150, 28 and 57 TCR-sequenced participants respectively.

The CDR3 regions of human TCRbeta chains were analyzed by immunosequencing. Concerning the study's data processing: TCRs in the repertoires were compared against a reference library of SARS-CoV-2-specific TCRs that had been generated with the MIRA antigen-specificity platform. Breadth meant the fraction of unique TCRs that were SARS-CoV-2-associated, whereas depth meant the fraction of total T cells that were SARS-CoV-2-associated. Each spike-specific TCR was assigned to its reactive spike region and to a CD4 or CD8 class using the MIRA data. Log10-transformed breadth and depth values were compared by one-way ANOVA with Sidak's multiple comparisons tests. The table was pulled from immuneACCESS by TCRdb, which kept in-frame rearrangements only. Such tables lose some clones; where checked, under half of the loss comes from unresolved V genes, and the rest has no known cause. From that table come the V and J calls and clone size; the DNA was used to work out D and trimming. The sample records 95,000 to 150,000 clones, approximately 92% of which are singletons. The ten largest make up approximately 8% of the sample.

The CDR3 holds 14 amino acids from the cysteine to the phenylalanine. CDR3 DNA only is kept here, 42 bases in frame from base 1. Ends trimmed: V by 5 bases, J by 6 bases; bases unmatched to a gene: 0. CDR1 and CDR2 are drawn from the germline V gene (reference sequence): LGHDT, YNNKEL. Results the study describes overall, beyond this receptor: Vaccine-associated CD4 TCRs spanned the whole spike protein, with dominant responses in regions 160-218 and 743-854. After two AZD1222 doses, spike-specific TCR breadth and depth were significantly higher than at day 0 and than in MenACWY recipients. Participants were mostly white British and included more females than males, and it was suggested by the authors that clonal diversity may have been underestimated. Because no samples from the day 14 peak response were available, repertoires could be characterized only after the peak T cell response. Conclusions about previously exposed vaccinees are limited, since just 5 or 6 AZD1222 recipients were seropositive for SARS-CoV-2 at baseline. The 56-69-year group was small, and its depth increase did not reach significance, likely because of low power. Reportedly, close to half of the unique spike-specific TCRs recognized epitopes lying outside the regions that are mutated in the B.1.351 and B.1.1.7 variants.

To note about this clone: The antigen it binds to is not known. Qualities for individual bases were not recorded, and no much larger clone is one base off.

The time point label on this specimen signifies: about 28 days (+/-7) after the second vaccine dose. AZD1222 recipients whose second dose came at about 4 weeks and those whose second dose came at about 12 weeks were combined into one group, since spike-specific TCR depth and breadth did not differ between the two schedules. Vaccinee samples were obtained from the UK trials COV001 and COV002, which included a single-blind randomized controlled phase 2/3 trial of AZD1222 (ChAdOx1 nCoV-19) in healthy adults. Trial participant PBMC samples were collected at day 0 and day 28 after the second dose for TCRbeta chain sequencing.

Here the sequenced sample was peripheral blood, taken 28 days after the second AZD1222 dose. This clonotype was obtained from an adult who received the AZD1222 COVID-19 vaccine. The sequence joins TRBV3-1 (or the pseudogene TRBV3-2) to TRBJ2-1, with 14 bases in between that match TRBD2. The bases are TGTGCCAGCAGCGGACTAGCGGGGGGCAATGAGCAGTTCTTC. It specifies CASSGLAGGNEQFF.